These 9 T cell receptor beta chains were all obtained from the same sample, sequenced in a study of response to subunit inactivated influenza vaccine. TCRdb re-analysed the RT-PCR reads in MiXCR, keeping a single row per CDR3 protein. Seen here are about 530,000 distinct CDR3 sequences, about an eighth observed once, and the top ten hold roughly 14%. Sequenced here: PBMCs from blood, sampled 40 to 50 days after vaccination. All receptors come from a man between 45 and 60 years old who received an inactivated influenza vaccine.

This clonotype was counted only a few times. The chain employs TRBV25-1 and TRBJ2-3; 8 bases align to TRBD1. After removal of 2 bases from V and 5 bases from J, the junction contained 6 bases not matched to a gene. From germline, CDR1 is MGHDK and CDR2 SYGVNS. This CDR3 comprises 15 residues. The CDR3 DNA is TGTGCCAGCAGTGAAAACAGGGGGTACTTAGATACGCAGTATTTT. This translates into CASSENRGYLDTQYF.

This clonotype came up a few times. The genes are TRBV28 and TRBJ2-7; tentatively, D is TRBD1 or TRBD2 (5 bases each). The CDR3 has 13 residues. CDR1 MDHEN and CDR2 SYDVKM come from the germline V gene. V was pared by 7 bases and J by 3 bases, with 13 bases between. CDR3 sequence reads: CASTSGGDYEQYF. CDR3 in DNA: TGTGCCAGCACCTCTGGGGGAGACTACGAGCAGTACTTC.

The gene calls are TRBV7-2 and TRBJ2-3, with 7 positions matching TRBD2. The CDR3 is 15 amino acids. The V and J ends lost 1 base and 2 bases, in that order; junction bases with no gene match: 3. The V gene's germline CDR1 is SGHTA and CDR2 FQGNSA. The CDR3 DNA follows: TGTGCCAGCAGCTTAGTAGCGGGCCACACAGATACGCAGTATTTT. Protein product: CASSLVAGHTDTQYF.

In its sample, this clonotype was seen many times. The V call is TRBV5-1, the J call TRBJ2-5, with TRBD1 as a possible D gene (5 bases). V gave up 4 bases and J gave up 5 bases, with 15 bases separating them. The V gene's germline CDR1 is SGHRS and CDR2 YFSETQ. The CDR3 sequence is 14 residues long. DNA for the CDR3: TGCGCCAGCAGCATGACTGTTGGGGCGGAGACCCAGTACTTC. Translated: CASSMTVGAETQYF.

This clonotype was counted only a few times. This sequence joins TRBV11-2 and TRBJ2-3; 9 bases align to TRBD2. This CDR3 is built from 18 residues. The V segment lost 6 bases and the J segment 3 bases; nucleotides outside the gene matches: 16. Germline CDR1 reads SGHAT; CDR2 reads FQNNGV. The CDR3 protein is CASRIGGRGGAGTDTQYF. The DNA of the CDR3 is TGTGCCAGCAGAATAGGGGGTCGCGGGGGGGCCGGTACAGATACGCAGTATTTT.

The rearrangement links TRBV10-3 to TRBJ2-7, with 12 bases lining up with TRBD2. Germline V gene sequence: CDR1 ENHRY, CDR2 SYGVKD. Germline trimming cut 7 bases from V and 3 bases from J; bases unmatched to any gene: 7. The CDR3 is 15 amino acids. The CDR3 sequence: CAINAGTSGLYEQYF. CDR3 coding DNA: TGTGCCATCAACGCCGGGACTAGCGGGCTCTACGAGCAGTACTTC.

This clonotype was observed a few times. At one of its ends the junction is not consistent with the germline gene, which may arise from a read error. The chain links TRBV20-1 to TRBJ2-7; 12 bases match TRBD2. The CDR3 is 15 amino acids. CDR1 and CDR2 (germline): DFQATT, SNEGSKA (reference sequence). As DNA, the CDR3 is TGCAGTGCTCCATTCCAAGGACTAGCGGGGAATAGACTTTCCTTC. Its protein is CSAPFQGLAGNRLSF.

This rearrangement joins TRBV15 to TRBJ2-1; D possibly corresponds to TRBD2 (6 bases). The ends were cut back, 0 bases at V and 8 bases at J, with 8 bases in the middle. The CDR3 is 13 amino acids. Germline lookup yields CDR1 LNHNV and CDR2 YYDKDF (reference sequence). The CDR3 reads CATSREEGDEQFF. Written as DNA, the CDR3 is TGTGCCACCAGCAGAGAGGAGGGAGATGAGCAGTTCTTC.

The chain employs TRBV20-1 and TRBJ2-5; D remains unclear. Germline V CDR1 and CDR2: DFQATT, SNEGSKA (reference sequence). The CDR3 is made up of 13 amino acids. Trimming removed 5 bases at V and 5 bases at J, with 15 bases between. The CDR3 DNA is TGCAGTGCTTTAACCCATTCTTGGGAGACCCAGTACTTC. Its protein product is CSALTHSWETQYF.